The T cell receptor beta chain under discussion was sequenced for a study of blood T cell repertoires in COVID-19. The length of the CDR3 is 17 residues. CDR1 is SGHDT, CDR2 YYEEEE, per germline. J gave up 2 bases and V 3 bases, and 12 bases lay outside the gene matches. This table comes from immunoSEQ multiplex PCR, and its TCRdb copy is limited to in-frame clones, with some not included. The sample carries approximately 280,000 clones, approximately 85% recorded once. Material: peripheral blood. The receptor's source is a woman aged 70-85 years with acute or convalescent COVID-19. V is TRBV5-6 and J is TRBJ2-3; 7 bases align to TRBD2. This CDR3 is CASSWGQGLADTDTQYF. As DNA, the CDR3 is TGTGCCAGCAGCTGGGGTCAAGGGCTAGCGGACACAGATACGCAGTATTTT.